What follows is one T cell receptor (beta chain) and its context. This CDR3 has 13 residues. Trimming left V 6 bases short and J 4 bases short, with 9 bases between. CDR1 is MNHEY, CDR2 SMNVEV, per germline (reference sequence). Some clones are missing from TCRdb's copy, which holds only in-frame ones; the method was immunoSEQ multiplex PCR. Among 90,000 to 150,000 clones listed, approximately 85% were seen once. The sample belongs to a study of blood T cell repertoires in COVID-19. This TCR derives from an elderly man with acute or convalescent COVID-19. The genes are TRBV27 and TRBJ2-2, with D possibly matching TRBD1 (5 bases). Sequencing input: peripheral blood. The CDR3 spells CASRQVRTGELFF. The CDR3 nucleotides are TGTGCCAGCAGACAGGTCCGCACCGGGGAGCTGTTTTTT.